These 31 T cell receptor beta chains originate from one sample sequenced in a study of cytotoxic CD8 clonotypes in ibrutinib-treated CLL. The repertoire was sequenced with immunoSEQ multiplex PCR; TCRdb's copy has only in-frame clones and lacks some. The sample lists 100,000 to 150,000 clones; approximately 85% were seen once. The source was PBMCs, collected after 24 months of ibrutinib treatment. The source is a human donor with chronic lymphocytic leukemia.

The J gene is TRBJ2-1, the V gene TRBV2; 10 positions match TRBD1. CDR1 is SNHLY, CDR2 FYNNEI, per germline. J gave up 6 bases and V 10 bases, and 6 bases lay outside the gene matches. The CDR3 consists of 13 residues. CDR3 coding DNA: TGTGCCACAAGGGACAGGGGAGGCAATGAGCAGTTCTTC. Its protein product is CATRDRGGNEQFF. The complete variable domain, with remaining parts taken from reference TRBV2 and TRBJ2-1, reads EPEVTQTPSHQVTQMGQEVILRCVPISNHLYFYWYRQILGQKVEFLVSFYNNEISEKSEIFDDQFSVERPDGSNFTLKIRSTKLEDSAMYFCATRDRGGNEQFFGPGTRLTVL.

The V gene is TRBV4-3, the J gene TRBJ2-3, with 7 positions matching TRBD2. Per the germline V gene, CDR1 is LGHNA and CDR2 is YSLEER. With 3 bases clipped from V and 3 bases from J, the junction kept 9 bases outside the gene matches. The CDR3 contains 16 residues. The CDR3 reads CASSQIGPGGTDTQYF. The DNA of the CDR3 is TGCGCCAGCAGCCAGATAGGTCCGGGAGGTACAGATACGCAGTATTTT.

Only a few counts were recorded for this clone. V is TRBV10-3 and J is TRBJ1-3; no clear D gene. Deletions cut 8 bases from V and 0 bases from J, with 17 bases between. There are 16 residues in the CDR3. Germline CDR1 and CDR2: ENHRY and SYGVKD. The CDR3 sequence: CAIGREAPSSGNTIYF. In DNA, the CDR3 is TGTGCCATCGGTCGGGAAGCGCCTTCCTCTGGAAACACCATATATTTT.

V usage is TRBV10-3 and J usage is TRBJ1-2; D perhaps matches TRBD1 (5 bases). CDR3 length: 14 residues. The germline CDR1 and CDR2 sequences are ENHRY and SYGVKD. V was cut by 0 bases and J by 7 bases, with 12 bases left in between. The CDR3 coding sequence is TGTGCCATCAGTGAGTCCGGAGGGGAGGGTGGCTACACCTTC. It encodes CAISESGGEGGYTF.

V is TRBV18 and J is TRBJ2-3, with TRBD2 as a possible D gene (6 bases). The CDR3 contains 16 residues. Germline V gene sequence: CDR1 KGHSH, CDR2 LQKENI. Trimming left V 5 bases short and J 1 base short, with 16 bases between. CDR3 residues: CASSSRSGFGTDTQYF. In DNA form, the CDR3 reads TGTGCCAGCTCATCAAGGAGCGGGTTTGGCACAGATACGCAGTATTTT.

Points on this clone: This specimen includes other DNA sequences encoding the same CDR3. The chain recombines TRBV28 with TRBJ2-7; unclear D gene. The germline V and J ends were trimmed by 4 bases and 1 base, with 2 bases remaining between them. Per the germline V gene, CDR1 is MDHEN and CDR2 is SYDVKM. This CDR3 is 11 amino acids long. CDR3 coding DNA: TGTGCCAGCAGTTCATCCTACGAGCAGTACTTC. Protein product: CASSSSYEQYF.

The chain joins TRBV28 to TRBJ1-2, with D possibly being TRBD1 (6 bases). From germline, CDR1 is MDHEN and CDR2 SYDVKM. V lost 6 bases and J lost 8, with 10 bases in between. The CDR3 length is 11 residues. For the CDR3, the DNA is TGTGCCAGCAGAAACAGGGTCGGCTACACCTTC. Translated: CASRNRVGYTF.

This clone was picked up one time. This chain uses TRBV19 with TRBJ1-5; no definite D call. CDR3 length: 18 amino acids. Trimming took 5 bases from V and 0 from J, leaving 20 bases between them. Germline-derived CDR1 and CDR2 are LNHDA and SQIVND (reference sequence). CDR3 in amino acids: CASSVSGLGVYSNQPQHF. CDR3 DNA sequence: TGTGCCAGTAGTGTCAGTGGGTTGGGCGTTTATAGCAATCAGCCCCAGCATTTT.

This rearrangement joins TRBV7-9 to TRBJ1-6, with a tentative D call TRBD1 (5 bases). There are 15 residues in the CDR3. The ends were cut back, 5 bases at V and 4 bases at J, with 12 bases in the middle. Germline assignment: CDR1 SEHNR and CDR2 FQNEAQ (reference sequence). The CDR3 sequence is CASSHGKGYNSPLHF. CDR3 DNA: TGTGCCAGCAGCCACGGGAAGGGGTATAATTCACCCCTCCACTTT.

The chain employs TRBV7-8 and TRBJ2-2; D is ambiguous. Per germline, CDR1 SGHVS and CDR2 FQNEAQ. The CDR3 runs 14 residues. The V end lost 0 bases, the J end lost 8 bases, and 10 bases lay between the germline ends. The CDR3 DNA reads TGTGCCAGCAGCTTAGCCCAGTATGGGGGGGAGCTGTTTTTT. Translating it yields CASSLAQYGGELFF.

The chain joins TRBV2 to TRBJ2-2; tentative D call: TRBD1 (6 bases). From germline, CDR1 is SNHLY and CDR2 FYNNEI. Trimming cost V 2 bases and J 7 bases, with 8 bases left between them. The CDR3 runs 13 residues. CDR3 in DNA: TGTGCCAGCAGTGAACAGGGGTACGGGGAGCTGTTTTTT. This translates into CASSEQGYGELFF. The whole variable domain, remainder taken from reference TRBV2 and TRBJ2-2, is EPEVTQTPSHQVTQMGQEVILRCVPISNHLYFYWYRQILGQKVEFLVSFYNNEISEKSEIFDDQFSVERPDGSNFTLKIRSTKLEDSAMYFCASSEQGYGELFFGEGSRLTVL.

The J gene is TRBJ1-1, the V gene TRBV7-2; possibly TRBD1 for D (5 bases). Trimming pared 6 bases from V and 7 bases from J, leaving 21 bases between. Germline loops: CDR1 SGHTA, CDR2 FQGNSA. The CDR3 runs 15 residues. CDR3 protein: CASRRDFVTELEAFF. The CDR3 DNA sequence: TGTGCCAGCAGGCGGGACTTCGTGACGGAACTTGAAGCTTTCTTT.

This clone was observed once. The chain is built from TRBV7-8 and TRBJ2-2; 8 nucleotides align to TRBD2. The germline V gene has CDR1 SGHVS and CDR2 FQNEAQ. CDR3 length: 17 amino acids. The ends lost 4 bases at V and 0 bases at J; junction bases unmatched: 7. CDR3 nucleotides: TGTGCCAGCAGCTCGGGGACTAGGTTCGCGAACACCGGGGAGCTGTTTTTT. Residues: CASSSGTRFANTGELFF.

V gene TRBV30 combines with J gene TRBJ1-5; D is uncertain. V lost 2 bases to trimming and J lost 1 base, with 6 bases between them. Per germline, CDR1 GTSNPN and CDR2 SVGIG (reference sequence). The CDR3 loop spans 13 amino acids. CDR3 protein: CAWSKRSNQPQHF. In DNA, the CDR3 is TGTGCCTGGAGTAAACGGAGCAATCAGCCCCAGCATTTT.

J is TRBJ2-7 and V is TRBV19, with TRBD1 as a possible D gene (5 bases). CDR1 and CDR2 (germline): LNHDA, SQIVND (reference sequence). The CDR3 runs to 17 residues. V was cut by 6 bases and J by 2 bases, with 23 bases left in between. CDR3 residues: CASRKDTKTARPYEQYF. The DNA for the CDR3 is TGTGCCAGTAGAAAAGACACGAAGACAGCGCGCCCCTACGAGCAGTACTTC. Complete variable domain (other parts from reference TRBV19 and TRBJ2-7): DGGITQSPKYLFRKEGQNVTLSCEQNLNHDAMYWYRQDPGQGLRLIYYSQIVNDFQKGDIAEGYSVSREKKESFPLTVTSAQKNPTAFYLCASRKDTKTARPYEQYFGPGTRLTVT.

This clone is a singleton in its sample. In DNA form, the CDR3 reads TGTGCCAGCAGCTTTGTGGGGACCTACGAGCAGTACTTC. Its protein is CASSFVGTYEQYF. The rearrangement links TRBV13 to TRBJ2-7, with D uncertain. Germline CDR1 and CDR2: PRHDT and FYEKMQ (reference sequence). This CDR3 has 13 amino acids. Trimming cost V 3 bases and J 2 bases, with 8 bases left between them.

The chain combines TRBV29-1 with TRBJ1-3; TRBD1 aligns across 7 bases. Germline trimming cut 7 bases from V and 4 bases from J; bases unmatched to any gene: 7. Germline-derived CDR1 and CDR2 are SQVTM and ANQGSEA. The CDR3 runs to 13 residues. The CDR3 DNA reads as TGCAGCGCCCAGGGGGAACAGGGAAACACCATATATTTT. It translates to CSAQGEQGNTIYF.

This clone appeared a few times. The rearrangement uses TRBV10-1 and TRBJ2-5; D is ambiguous. With 4 bases removed from V and 1 base from J, the gap between germline ends came to 13 bases. This CDR3 spans 15 amino acids. CDR1 WNHNN and CDR2 SYGVQD come from the germline V gene (reference sequence). The CDR3 DNA sequence: TGCGCCAGCAGTGTTAAACCTTGGTGCCAAGAGACCCAGTACTTC. As protein: CASSVKPWCQETQYF.

This chain uses TRBV7-8 with TRBJ2-7; a possible D gene is TRBD2 (6 bases). The V end was cut by 5 bases, the J end by 7 bases, with 12 bases between. The length of the CDR3 is 12 residues. Per the germline V gene, CDR1 is SGHVS and CDR2 is FQNEAQ. Written as DNA, the CDR3 is TGTGCCAGCAGCGAAGAGGCGGGGGAGCAGTACTTC. This gives the protein CASSEEAGEQYF.

The V call is TRBV6-1, the J call TRBJ1-4; 11 nucleotides agree with TRBD1. V shed 5 bases, J shed 11 bases, and the junction held 4 bases outside the gene matches. Germline-derived CDR1 and CDR2 are MNHNS and SASEGT. This CDR3 comprises 13 residues. CDR3 residues: CASSQDRGQKLFF. In DNA, the CDR3 is TGTGCCAGCAGTCAGGACAGGGGGCAGAAACTGTTTTTT.

CDR3 DNA sequence: TGCGCCAGCAGCCAAGGAGACAGGGCTGACATTCAGTACTTC. Amino acids: CASSQGDRADIQYF. The rearrangement uses TRBV4-3 and TRBJ2-4; 7 bases map to TRBD1. Germline loops: CDR1 LGHNA, CDR2 YSLEER. CDR3 length: 14 residues. V gave up 1 base and J gave up 8 bases; unmatched junction bases: 5.

The genes are TRBV9 and TRBJ2-3; TRBD2 matches at 7 bases. V trimming: 4 bases; J trimming: 1 base; junction bases outside the gene matches: 12. CDR3 length: 17 amino acids. CDR1 is SGDLS, CDR2 YYNGEE, per germline. CDR3 residues: CASSKTVRGGRTDTQYF. In DNA form, the CDR3 reads TGTGCCAGCAGCAAAACCGTGCGCGGGGGACGCACAGATACGCAGTATTTT.

The sample holds one count of this clone. The chain links TRBV7-9 to TRBJ1-5; D might be TRBD1 (5 bases). Between the trimmed V and J ends, which lost 1 base and 1 base, there was a span of 17 bases. Germline V gene data show CDR1 as SEHNR and CDR2 as FQNEAQ (reference sequence). The CDR3 spans 18 residues. The CDR3 sequence is CASSLVPRSGRSNQPQHF. CDR3 in DNA: TGTGCCAGCAGCTTAGTCCCCCGGTCGGGGCGGAGCAATCAGCCCCAGCATTTT.

The count of this clone is one. The genes are TRBV19 and TRBJ2-1, with TRBD2 identical over 7 bases. The germline V gene has CDR1 LNHDA and CDR2 SQIVND (reference sequence). The trim removed 4 bases at V and 5 bases at J, leaving 5 bases unmatched. This CDR3 comprises 14 residues. CDR3 bases: TGTGCCAGTAGTAAGGGTCTAGCGGACAATGAGCAGTTCTTC. Protein product: CASSKGLADNEQFF.

V gene TRBV6-1 combines with J gene TRBJ2-3; D unresolved. V gave up 1 base and J gave up 1 base, with 9 bases separating them. Germline CDR1 is MNHNS and CDR2 is SASEGT. This CDR3 comprises 15 residues. This CDR3 is CASSEVKSGTDTQYF. In nucleotides, the CDR3 is TGTGCCAGCAGTGAAGTGAAAAGCGGCACAGATACGCAGTATTTT.

DNA of the CDR3: TGTGCCAGCAGTGATCCCCGACAGGGTGCAACTAATGAAAAACTGTTTTTT. The encoded protein is CASSDPRQGATNEKLFF. This chain joins TRBV25-1 and TRBJ1-4, with 7 bases matching TRBD1. CDR1 and CDR2 from the germline V gene are MGHDK and SYGVNS. The trim removed 3 bases at V and 0 bases at J, leaving 7 bases unmatched. The CDR3 has 17 amino acids.

The chain carries TRBV4-2 and TRBJ2-7; D is unclear. Trimming took off 0 bases at V and 2 bases at J, with 14 bases between the two ends. This CDR3 has 16 residues. The germline gives CDR1 LGHNA, CDR2 YNFKEQ. CDR3 loop: CASSQDLAQPAYEQYF. CDR3 nucleotide sequence: TGTGCCAGCAGCCAAGATCTGGCCCAGCCCGCCTACGAGCAGTACTTC.

The chain employs TRBV12-1 and TRBJ2-7; the table's D gene call, TRBD2, was not cross checked with the DNA. TRBV12-1 is termed a pseudogene. The CDR3 runs 17 residues. CDR3 protein: CASSFRSSGRAGYEQYF. CDR3 sequence (DNA): TGTGCCAGCAGCTTTCGGTCTAGCGGGAGGGCGGGCTACGAGCAGTACTTC.

This chain uses TRBV5-4 with TRBJ2-5, with unresolved D. The germline V gene encodes CDR1 SGHNT and CDR2 YYREEE (reference sequence). Trimming took 0 bases from V and 0 from J, leaving 6 bases between them. The CDR3 spans 14 residues. The DNA of the CDR3 is TGTGCCAGCAGCTTGGGGGGATACCAAGAGACCCAGTACTTC. Translation gives CASSLGGYQETQYF.

CDR3 sequence reads: CASSRYRAGQPQHF. The CDR3 bases are TGTGCCAGCAGCCGTTACAGGGCCGGGCAGCCCCAGCATTTT. The chain carries TRBV6-5 and TRBJ1-5; D possibly corresponds to TRBD1 (6 bases). Trimming left V 6 bases short and J 7 bases short, with 16 bases between. From germline, CDR1 is MNHEY and CDR2 SVGAGI. The CDR3 is made up of 14 amino acids.

The chain is built from TRBV7-9 and TRBJ2-5; D is undetermined. Between the trimmed V and J ends, which lost 2 bases and 5 bases, there was a span of 9 bases. From germline, CDR1 is SEHNR and CDR2 FQNEAQ (reference sequence). The CDR3 length is 13 residues. The CDR3 protein is CASSLLVAETQYF. The CDR3 DNA reads TGTGCCAGCAGCTTATTAGTAGCCGAGACCCAGTACTTC.